This T cell receptor beta chain was identified in a study of beta chain features in type 1 diabetes. Expressed TCRB transcripts got sequenced, as all isolated RNA was reverse transcribed. Method: immunoSEQ multiplex PCR; TCRdb's copy keeps in-frame clones and lacks some. The sample carries about 150,000 clones, 11% recorded once. This clone was recorded a few times. The V gene end was trimmed by 6 bases and the J gene end by 0 bases; junction bases not matched to a gene: 1. Germline CDR1 and CDR2: SGHVS and FQNEAQ. CDR3 length: 14 residues. The chain employs TRBV7-8 and TRBJ2-7; 11 bases line up with TRBD1. The source material was central memory CD4+ T cells from blood. The clonotype comes from a man aged 18 to 30 in good health. In nucleotides, the CDR3 is TGTGCCAGCAGTGGACAGGGGGCCTCCTACGAGCAGTACTTC. Its translation: CASSGQGASYEQYF.